The rows below give T cell receptor beta chains drawn from one sample of a study of cytomegalovirus exposure and HLA in healthy donors. The method was immunoSEQ multiplex PCR; TCRdb's version includes in-frame clones alone and lacks a portion of them. The data hold around 150,000 clones, with around 80% observed a single time. The sample consisted of PBMCs. The receptors here all came from a human donor in good health. The CDR3 runs from the conserved cysteine through the conserved F or W. D genes are given only for firm matches. Clone size is given for some rows only: seen once, a few or many times, or a class if the clone is expanded.

j_call: TRBJ2-7; clone_size: -; v_call: TRBV25-1; d_call: TRBD1; cdr3_nt: TGTGCCAGCAGCCTACAGGGGGTAACCTACGAGCAGTACTTC; cdr3_aa: CASSLQGVTYEQYF
j_call: TRBJ1-1; clone_size: -; v_call: TRBV20-1; d_call: -; cdr3_nt: TGCAGTGCTGGTCCTTATAGTGGAGCTTTCTTT; cdr3_aa: CSAGPYSGAFF
j_call: TRBJ2-3; clone_size: -; v_call: TRBV7-3; d_call: TRBD1; cdr3_nt: TGTGCCAGCGCGAGGGGACAGGGAGCAGATACGCAGTATTTT; cdr3_aa: CASARGQGADTQYF
j_call: TRBJ1-2; clone_size: -; v_call: TRBV6-1; d_call: -; cdr3_nt: TGTGCCAGCAGTGAAGCTTTAGGCCGTGGAGGGAATGGCTACACCTTC; cdr3_aa: CASSEALGRGGNGYTF
j_call: TRBJ1-1; clone_size: -; v_call: TRBV6-1; d_call: TRBD1; cdr3_nt: TGTGCCAGCCAGGGGGATGTATGGACTGAAGCTTTCTTT; cdr3_aa: CASQGDVWTEAFF
j_call: TRBJ1-1; clone_size: -; v_call: TRBV20-1; d_call: TRBD1; cdr3_nt: TGCAGTGCGCCGGGACAGGGTTCGACTTTCTTT; cdr3_aa: CSAPGQGSTFF
j_call: TRBJ2-2; clone_size: -; v_call: TRBV9; d_call: TRBD2; cdr3_nt: TGTGCCAGCAGCCCCCGGGGGGACACCGGGGAGCTGTTTTTT; cdr3_aa: CASSPRGDTGELFF
j_call: TRBJ2-7; clone_size: -; v_call: TRBV5-1; d_call: TRBD1; cdr3_nt: TGCGCCAGCAGCTTCGGGACAGGGGGCTACGAGCAGTACTTC; cdr3_aa: CASSFGTGGYEQYF
j_call: TRBJ2-2; clone_size: -; v_call: TRBV4-3; d_call: TRBD2; cdr3_nt: TGCGCCAGCAGCCAAGTCGTCGGTATAGCGGGGGGGAACACCGGGGAGCTGTTTTTT; cdr3_aa: CASSQVVGIAGGNTGELFF
j_call: TRBJ1-2; clone_size: -; v_call: TRBV27; d_call: -; cdr3_nt: TGTGCCAGCAGGACAGGCAACTATGGCTACACCTTC; cdr3_aa: CASRTGNYGYTF
j_call: TRBJ2-7; clone_size: -; v_call: TRBV6-5; d_call: TRBD1; cdr3_nt: TGTGCCAGCAGTTACTCTTGGACAGGGGACGAGCAGTACTTC; cdr3_aa: CASSYSWTGDEQYF
j_call: TRBJ1-1; clone_size: once; v_call: TRBV18; d_call: TRBD1; cdr3_nt: TGTGCCAGCTCACCCTGGGGACAGATGAACACTGAAGCTTTCTTT; cdr3_aa: CASSPWGQMNTEAFF
j_call: TRBJ2-1; clone_size: -; v_call: TRBV6-6; d_call: TRBD2; cdr3_nt: TGTGCCAGCAAAAACCCAGGACTAGCGGGGGGGCGTGAGCAGTTCTTC; cdr3_aa: CASKNPGLAGGREQFF
j_call: TRBJ2-3; clone_size: -; v_call: TRBV7-8; d_call: -; cdr3_nt: TGTGCCAGCAGCTTATTTGGCAGAACAGATACGCAGTATTTT; cdr3_aa: CASSLFGRTDTQYF
j_call: TRBJ1-2; clone_size: -; v_call: TRBV18; d_call: TRBD1; cdr3_nt: TGTGCCAGCTCACCCGGGACAGGGCTCTATGGCTACACCTTC; cdr3_aa: CASSPGTGLYGYTF
j_call: TRBJ1-1; clone_size: -; v_call: TRBV2; d_call: -; cdr3_nt: TGTGCCAGCAGTGAGGACATACCTAACACTGAAGCTTTCTTC; cdr3_aa: CASSEDIPNTEAFF
j_call: TRBJ1-1; clone_size: -; v_call: TRBV5-1; d_call: TRBD1; cdr3_nt: TGCGCCAGCAGCTTCCGGGACAGCGACACTGAAGCTTTCTTT; cdr3_aa: CASSFRDSDTEAFF
j_call: TRBJ1-5; clone_size: -; v_call: TRBV4-3; d_call: TRBD1; cdr3_nt: TGCGCCAGCAGCCTCCGGACAGGTTCGAATCAGCCCCAGCATTTT; cdr3_aa: CASSLRTGSNQPQHF
j_call: TRBJ2-2; clone_size: -; v_call: TRBV7-2; d_call: TRBD1; cdr3_nt: TGTGCCAGCAGCCAAGAGGGGGCTTACACCGGGGAGCTGTTTTTT; cdr3_aa: CASSQEGAYTGELFF
j_call: TRBJ2-1; clone_size: -; v_call: TRBV4-2; d_call: TRBD2; cdr3_nt: TGTGCCAGCAGCCAATCCGGACTAGCGACCAAAAATGAGCAGTTCTTC; cdr3_aa: CASSQSGLATKNEQFF
j_call: TRBJ1-1; clone_size: -; v_call: TRBV10-3; d_call: -; cdr3_nt: TGTGCCATCAGTGAGGGGGGGGGCACTGAAGCTTTCTTT; cdr3_aa: CAISEGGGTEAFF
j_call: TRBJ2-2; clone_size: -; v_call: TRBV7-2; d_call: TRBD2; cdr3_nt: TGTGCCAGCAGCCCCGGGACTAGCGGGGGGACCGGGGAGCTGTTTTTT; cdr3_aa: CASSPGTSGGTGELFF
j_call: TRBJ1-6; clone_size: once; v_call: TRBV10-3; d_call: -; cdr3_nt: TGTGCCATCAGGGGAGGGGGTGAATCACCCCTCCACTTT; cdr3_aa: CAIRGGGESPLHF
j_call: TRBJ2-3; clone_size: -; v_call: TRBV5-8; d_call: TRBD2; cdr3_nt: TGTGCCAGCAGCTTAGGACTAGCGTTGACAGATACGCAGTATTTT; cdr3_aa: CASSLGLALTDTQYF
j_call: TRBJ2-5; clone_size: -; v_call: TRBV30; d_call: -; cdr3_nt: TGTGCCTGGAGGGAGGCGGGGAAATACCAAGAGACCCAGTACTTC; cdr3_aa: CAWREAGKYQETQYF
j_call: TRBJ2-7; clone_size: -; v_call: TRBV7-9; d_call: -; cdr3_nt: TGTGCCAGCAGCTTTGGTCAGGGTGGGTACGAGCAGTACTTC; cdr3_aa: CASSFGQGGYEQYF
j_call: TRBJ2-7; clone_size: few; v_call: TRBV13; d_call: TRBD2; cdr3_nt: TGTGCCAGCAGCTCCCAATCTAGCGGGGGTCCCTACGAGCAGTACTTC; cdr3_aa: CASSSQSSGGPYEQYF
j_call: TRBJ2-6; clone_size: -; v_call: TRBV4-3; d_call: TRBD2; cdr3_nt: TGCGCCAGCAGCCAAGTGGCTAGCGGGGGCTCTGGGGCCAACGTCCTGACTTTC; cdr3_aa: CASSQVASGGSGANVLTF
j_call: TRBJ1-4; clone_size: few; v_call: TRBV19; d_call: -; cdr3_nt: TGTGCCAGTAGTATGGGCAGAACCAGTTCTAATGAAAAACTGTTTTTT; cdr3_aa: CASSMGRTSSNEKLFF
j_call: TRBJ1-5; clone_size: -; v_call: TRBV15; d_call: -; cdr3_nt: TGTGCCACCAGCCACGACAGACATAATCAGCCCCAGCATTTT; cdr3_aa: CATSHDRHNQPQHF
j_call: TRBJ1-5; clone_size: -; v_call: TRBV27; d_call: -; cdr3_nt: TGTGCCAGCAGTTCAGGCGCACCGGGACAATATAGCAATCAGCCCCAGCATTTT; cdr3_aa: CASSSGAPGQYSNQPQHF
j_call: TRBJ2-7; clone_size: -; v_call: TRBV6-5; d_call: -; cdr3_nt: TGTGCCAGCAGTTACCTCGGGACAACCATCGGCGAGCAGTACTTC; cdr3_aa: CASSYLGTTIGEQYF
j_call: TRBJ2-3; clone_size: few; v_call: TRBV4-1; d_call: -; cdr3_nt: TGCGCCAGCAGCCCGGGTCGCCTAGGTTTTGTTGATACGCAGTATTTT; cdr3_aa: CASSPGRLGFVDTQYF
j_call: TRBJ2-5; clone_size: few; v_call: TRBV5-4; d_call: TRBD2; cdr3_nt: TGTGCCAGCAGCGGGGGAGCGGGGGCCGGGGAGACCCAGTACTTC; cdr3_aa: CASSGGAGAGETQYF
j_call: TRBJ2-7; clone_size: -; v_call: TRBV7-8; d_call: TRBD1; cdr3_nt: TGTGCCAGCAGCTCCCGGACAGGGGGATCGTCCTACGAGCAGTACTTC; cdr3_aa: CASSSRTGGSSYEQYF
j_call: TRBJ1-2; clone_size: -; v_call: TRBV6-1; d_call: -; cdr3_nt: TGTGCCAGCAGTAGAGACAGAGGCGTATATGGCTACACCTTC; cdr3_aa: CASSRDRGVYGYTF
j_call: TRBJ1-1; clone_size: -; v_call: TRBV19; d_call: TRBD1; cdr3_nt: TGTGCCAGTACCCCAGGGGGCGAGTACACTGAAGCTTTCTTT; cdr3_aa: CASTPGGEYTEAFF
j_call: TRBJ2-7; clone_size: once; v_call: TRBV11-2; d_call: -; cdr3_nt: TGTGCCAGCAGCTTAGGACAGAGCTACGAGCGGTACTTC; cdr3_aa: CASSLGQSYERYF
j_call: TRBJ1-3; clone_size: -; v_call: TRBV2; d_call: -; cdr3_nt: TGTGCCAGCAGCGTCGGTAACTCTGGAAACACCATATATTTT; cdr3_aa: CASSVGNSGNTIYF
j_call: TRBJ2-2; clone_size: few; v_call: TRBV5-1; d_call: TRBD2; cdr3_nt: TGCGCCAGCAGCTTGCAGGGAGGGGCCGGGGAGCTGTTTTTT; cdr3_aa: CASSLQGGAGELFF
j_call: TRBJ1-6; clone_size: -; v_call: TRBV7-2; d_call: -; cdr3_nt: TGTGCCAGCAGCGCCACAGGGAGCTCCTATAATTCACCCCTCCACTTT; cdr3_aa: CASSATGSSYNSPLHF
j_call: TRBJ1-2; clone_size: -; v_call: TRBV6-6; d_call: -; cdr3_nt: TGTGCCAGCAGTACCTTAGACCGCGGAAATGGCTACACCTTC; cdr3_aa: CASSTLDRGNGYTF
j_call: TRBJ1-2; clone_size: -; v_call: TRBV20-1; d_call: -; cdr3_nt: TGCAGTGCTGAGTATGGCTACACCTTC; cdr3_aa: CSAEYGYTF